Each of the 9 T cell receptor beta chains below was sequenced from the same sample in a study of T cell repertoires and HLA-DP antigens. No antigen has been identified for these receptors. The protocol was immunoSEQ multiplex PCR, while the TCRdb copy is restricted to in-frame clones and leaves out a portion. The sample yields roughly 110,000 clones, roughly 92% seen once. The source material was CD4+ T cells from PBMCs. These receptors were collected from a woman aged 18-29 years in good health and CMV-seronegative.

This clone occurred once. The CDR3 loop reads CASSLNSFKIPAVNTEAFF. CDR3 DNA: TGTGCCAGCAGCTTGAACAGCTTTAAGATCCCCGCCGTGAACACTGAAGCTTTCTTT. This chain uses TRBV7-2 with TRBJ1-1; D is unclear. CDR1 and CDR2 from the germline V gene are SGHTA and FQGNSA. The CDR3 has 19 residues. V was clipped by 3 bases and J by 0 bases, with 23 bases between them.

This sequence joins TRBV4-1 and TRBJ1-4, with D possibly being TRBD1 (5 bases). Trimming took 3 bases from V and 5 from J, leaving 16 bases between them. Germline assignment: CDR1 MGHRA and CDR2 YSYEKL. This CDR3 has 16 amino acids. CDR3: CASSHTAGTPNEKLFF. DNA for the CDR3: TGCGCCAGCAGCCATACCGCCGGGACGCCGAATGAAAAACTGTTTTTT.

J is TRBJ1-5 and V is TRBV18; 7 bases fit TRBD1. In germline, CDR1 is KGHSH, CDR2 LQKENI. Germline trimming cut 3 bases from V and 2 bases from J; bases unmatched to any gene: 1. The CDR3 length is 14 residues. CDR3 protein: CASSPGQGNQPQHF. CDR3 nucleotides: TGTGCCAGCTCACCCGGACAGGGCAATCAGCCCCAGCATTTT.

Only one count was recorded for this clone. This chain joins TRBV5-4 and TRBJ2-5, with D perhaps matching TRBD2 (5 bases). V lost 0 bases and J 5 bases, leaving 11 bases between the germline ends. The CDR3 contains 14 residues. The germline V gene has CDR1 SGHNT and CDR2 YYREEE (reference sequence). The CDR3 nucleotides are TGTGCCAGCAGCTTGGACCCTCGAGGGGAGACCCAGTACTTC. It translates to CASSLDPRGETQYF.

For the CDR3, the DNA is TGTGCTAGTGGCACCGGACTAGCGGGAGGAGATACGCAGTATTTT. It translates to CASGTGLAGGDTQYF. The chain uses TRBV12-5 and TRBJ2-3; 14 bases match TRBD2. Germline V gene data show CDR1 as LGHNT and CDR2 as FRNRAP. V lost 6 bases, J lost 5 bases, and 4 bases stayed unmatched. This CDR3 comprises 15 residues.

The chain couples TRBV14 to TRBJ1-4; D is perhaps TRBD1 (5 bases). With 0 bases removed from V and 6 bases from J, the gap between germline ends came to 11 bases. The length of the CDR3 is 15 residues. Germline V lookup: CDR1 SGHDN, CDR2 FVKESK. CDR3 region: CASSQEVRVHEKLFF. CDR3 coding DNA: TGTGCCAGCAGCCAAGAGGTCAGGGTCCATGAAAAACTGTTTTTT.

This clone was counted once. CDR3 sequence: CASSLRLAGTGELFF. DNA for the CDR3: TGTGCCAGCAGCCTGAGACTAGCTGGGACCGGGGAGCTGTTTTTT. This sequence joins TRBV5-6 and TRBJ2-2, with TRBD2 identical over 7 bases. The trim removed 4 bases at V and 5 bases at J, leaving 8 bases unmatched. Germline CDR1 and CDR2: SGHDT and YYEEEE. There are 15 residues in the CDR3.

The chain employs TRBV5-1 and TRBJ1-2; 8 bases align to TRBD1. CDR1 SGHRS and CDR2 YFSETQ come from the germline V gene. V lost 0 bases and J lost 8; bases outside the gene matches: 6. The CDR3 is 14 residues long. Here the CDR3 reads CASSLGQGNGGYTF. The CDR3 DNA reads TGCGCCAGCAGCTTGGGACAGGGGAATGGCGGCTACACCTTC.

The gene calls are TRBV19 and TRBJ1-1, with 9 bases lining up with TRBD1. The V and J ends lost 7 bases and 3 bases, in that order; junction bases with no gene match: 15. The germline V gene encodes CDR1 LNHDA and CDR2 SQIVND (reference sequence). The CDR3 runs to 17 residues. The CDR3 is CASTKAVPGQGYTEAFF. The CDR3 DNA sequence: TGTGCCAGTACTAAAGCAGTCCCGGGACAGGGTTACACTGAAGCTTTCTTT.